A single sample is the source of the 16 T cell receptor beta chains below, sequenced in a study of blood T cells in healthy people across ages. A second PCR, run for about 7 to 11 cycles, used a sample-barcoded 5' primer plus a J-beta primer mix. Using its own MiXCR run on the 5' RACE reads, TCRdb lists one record per CDR3 protein. The repertoire holds about 940,000 distinct CDR3 sequences, with roughly 43% as singletons. Source material: blood. Receptor source: a man aged 30 to 39 in good health.

In its sample, this clonotype was seen a few times. The rearrangement uses TRBV21-1 and TRBJ2-4; the table's D call, TRBD1, has no DNA check behind it. TRBV21-1 is shown as a pseudogene. The CDR3 has 16 amino acids. CDR3 DNA sequence: TGTGCCAGCAGCAAAGAGGAGACAGAAGCCAAAAACATTCAGTACTTC. Amino acids: CASSKEETEAKNIQYF.

This clonotype was picked up a small number of times. This sequence joins TRBV7-2 and TRBJ1-1; D unclear. Looked up from germline, CDR1 is SGHTA and CDR2 is FQGNSA. The CDR3 is made up of 13 amino acids. The ends were cut back, 7 bases at V and 2 bases at J, with 11 bases in the middle. The CDR3 region has the DNA TGTGCCAGCACCGAGAACCACAACACTGAAGCTTTCTTT. Translation gives CASTENHNTEAFF. Combining the CDR3 with reference TRBV7-2 and TRBJ1-1 gives the whole variable domain GAGVSQSPSNKVTEKGKDVELRCDPISGHTALYWYRQSLGQGLEFLIYFQGNSAPDKSGLPSDRFSAERTGGSVSTLTIQRTQQEDSAVYLCASTENHNTEAFFGQGTRLTVV.

This clonotype has just a few counts. The gene calls are TRBV29-1 and TRBJ2-7; 8 positions match TRBD1. Unmatched junction bases numbered 5, after V lost 4 bases and J lost 3 bases. This CDR3 region has 13 residues. Per the germline V gene, CDR1 is SQVTM and CDR2 is ANQGSEA. The CDR3 is CSVAPGGRYEQYF. In DNA form, the CDR3 reads TGCAGCGTTGCCCCAGGGGGCCGCTACGAGCAGTACTTC.

This clonotype appeared a few times. The J gene is TRBJ1-2, the V gene TRBV5-1, with TRBD1 identical over 9 bases. The CDR3 runs to 16 residues. Germline V gives CDR1 SGHRS, CDR2 YFSETQ. Losses at the gene ends were 3 bases for V and 6 bases for J; bases not matched to a gene: 12. The CDR3 protein is CASSSTPDRGENGYTF. The CDR3 nucleotides read TGCGCCAGCAGCTCCACACCGGACAGGGGAGAAAATGGCTACACCTTC.

This clonotype appeared a few times. The V and J genes are TRBV20-1 and TRBJ2-3; D is unclear. The V and J ends lost 5 bases and 3 bases respectively, with 9 bases between them. Germline V gene lookup returns CDR1 DFQATT and CDR2 SNEGSKA (reference sequence). The CDR3 runs 12 residues. The CDR3: CSAPIRTDTQYF. Here the CDR3 DNA reads TGCAGTGCTCCCATCCGGACAGATACGCAGTATTTT.

The rearrangement links TRBV24-1 to TRBJ2-3, with 11 bases aligning to TRBD2. Germline V CDR1 and CDR2: KGHDR, SFDVKD. The CDR3 runs to 16 residues. J was trimmed by 2 bases and V by 6 bases; bases with no gene match: 6. The CDR3 spells CATSFPSGGYTDTQYF. The CDR3 DNA follows: TGTGCCACCAGTTTCCCTAGCGGGGGGTACACAGATACGCAGTATTTT.

This sequence joins TRBV20-1 and TRBJ2-1; maybe TRBD2 (6 bases). Trimming stripped 5 bases from V and 2 bases from J, with 16 bases between. Germline V CDR1 and CDR2: DFQATT, SNEGSKA (reference sequence). This CDR3 comprises 15 residues. The CDR3 nucleotides are TGCAGTGCTGACCCCGGGGGTGATCCCTACAATGAGCAGTTCTTC. Protein: CSADPGGDPYNEQFF.

Of note for this clonotype: Compared with germline, one end of the junction differs, possibly owing to a read error. This chain uses TRBV2 with TRBJ2-1; TRBD2 matches at 9 bases. This CDR3 is built from 15 residues. Germline CDR1 SNHLY, CDR2 FYNNEI. The CDR3 DNA reads TGTGTCAGCAGTAAGACTGGCGGGGGGGCGAATGAGCAGTTCTTC. Translation: CVSSKTGGGANEQFF. Based on the CDR3 plus reference TRBV2 and TRBJ2-1, the full variable domain is EPEVTQTPSHQVTQMGQEVILRCVPISNHLYFYWYRQILGQKVEFLVSFYNNEISEKSEIFDDQFSVERPDGSNFTLKIRSTKLEDSAMYFCVSSKTGGGANEQFFGPGTRLTVL.

As for this clonotype: A single base separates this from a much larger clone, so it may be a read error. This sequence joins TRBV7-6 and TRBJ2-1; D remains unclear. V shed 2 bases and J shed 0 bases, with 8 bases lying between them. Looked up from germline, CDR1 is SGHVS and CDR2 is FNYEAQ. This CDR3 contains 15 residues. The CDR3 region is CASSLRSVSYNEQFF. The CDR3 DNA follows: TGTGCCAGCAGCTTAAGGTCAGTCTCCTACAATGAGCAGTTCTTC.

J is TRBJ2-3 and V is TRBV7-2; D is perhaps TRBD1 (6 bases). The CDR3 contains 15 residues. Looked up from germline, CDR1 is SGHTA and CDR2 is FQGNSA. Deletions cut 5 bases from V and 3 bases from J, with 15 bases between. This chain's CDR3 is CASSQQGFPTDTQYF. As DNA, the CDR3 is TGTGCCAGCAGCCAACAGGGTTTTCCGACAGATACGCAGTATTTT.

This chain joins TRBV6-2 or TRBV6-3 and TRBJ1-2; 9 bases fit TRBD1. CDR1 and CDR2 from the germline V gene are MNHEY and SVGEGT. The V segment lost 0 bases and the J segment 5 bases; nucleotides outside the gene matches: 4. The CDR3 loop spans 15 amino acids. CDR3 bases: TGTGCCAGCAGTTACTCGGGACAGGGAAAGTATGGCTACACCTTC. It encodes CASSYSGQGKYGYTF.

This rearrangement joins TRBV29-1 to TRBJ2-3; weak D call: TRBD2 (5 bases). Germline CDR1 reads SQVTM; CDR2 reads ANQGSEA. The CDR3 runs to 15 residues. V lost 2 bases and J 0 bases, leaving 12 bases between the germline ends. CDR3 protein: CSVELAWESTDTQYF. The DNA of the CDR3 is TGCAGCGTTGAACTTGCCTGGGAGAGCACAGATACGCAGTATTTT.

This clonotype has more than one count but fewer than ten. The chain employs TRBV6-2 or TRBV6-3 and TRBJ1-2; D gene unclear. This CDR3 comprises 12 residues. V gave up 5 bases and J gave up 5 bases, with 9 bases separating them. Germline V gene data show CDR1 as MNHEY and CDR2 as SVGEGT. CDR3 nucleotide sequence: TGTGCCAGCAGTCGGATGAATTATGGCTACACCTTC. Its translation is CASSRMNYGYTF.

With respect to this clonotype: A much larger clonotype is one base distant, so this may be a read error. The chain is built from TRBV6-1 and TRBJ2-1; D ambiguous. CDR3 length: 13 residues. Per germline, CDR1 MNHNS and CDR2 SASEGT. With 5 bases removed from V and 8 bases from J, the gap between germline ends came to 13 bases. The CDR3, as DNA: TGTGCCAGCAGTAATCAGGAGAATTATGAGCAGTTCTTC. Amino acids: CASSNQENYEQFF.

In its sample, this clonotype was seen a few times. The J gene is TRBJ2-7, the V gene TRBV4-1; the match to TRBD2 covers 7 bases. The germline V gene encodes CDR1 MGHRA and CDR2 YSYEKL. V was pared by 3 bases and J by 0 bases, with 8 bases of the junction left unmatched. The CDR3 runs to 16 residues. CDR3 coding DNA: TGCGCCAGCAGCCACAATGCGGGCGGGAGCTCCTACGAGCAGTACTTC. This codes for CASSHNAGGSSYEQYF.

The rearrangement joins TRBV7-3 to TRBJ2-1, with 8 bases matching TRBD2. The CDR3 contains 12 residues. Trimming at V came to 8 bases and at J to 10 bases, leaving 7 bases not matched to a gene. The germline V gene encodes CDR1 SGHTA and CDR2 FQGTGA. This CDR3 is CASCTAGGEQFF. In DNA, the CDR3 is TGTGCCAGCTGTACCGCGGGGGGCGAGCAGTTCTTC.